This T cell receptor (beta chain) was recovered during a study of post-analysis software for immune sequencing data (dated by TCRdb to between 2015 and 2016). With regard to the full study: Recorded disease courses included relapsing-remitting, secondary progressive and progressive-relapsing multiple sclerosis, with some patients lacking subtype annotation. Patient repertoires were compared against 10 to 12 previously published healthy control repertoires from donors aged about 6 to 27 years. A subset of samples was prepared in parallel using single-end sample barcoding, then pooled and co-amplified after Illumina adapter ligation. Points the paper makes about the study in general: When samples were clustered directly using the F measure, samples prepared in the same batch co-clustered strongly, which prompted a batch-effect correction. The multiple sclerosis patient group was slightly younger than the control group. Significantly higher frequencies in patients than in controls were found for several TRBV segments, including TRBV5-6, TRBV5-1 and TRBV20-1. Normalized Chao1 diversity was significantly lower in multiple sclerosis patients than controls, suggesting substantial peripheral T-cell clonal expansion.

Libraries were built with PCR. These reads were obtained on an Illumina HiSeq 2500. Unique molecular identifiers were incorporated into TCR beta cDNA libraries to reduce PCR and sequencing biases. Every 1 to 10 million input T cells yielded roughly 500,000 cDNA molecules, meaning each molecule approximated one T cell. Patient libraries were prepared and sequenced with the same protocol used for the earlier healthy control dataset. Samples belonging to the same batch were prepared together, multiplexed and sequenced on a shared HiSeq lane. The source study handled its data this way. MIGEC was used to process the raw barcoded reads, and molecular identifier groups with only a single read were discarded before consensus assembly and CDR3 extraction. Clonotype tables were post-analysed with VDJtools, and diversity was normalized by down-sampling all datasets to the smallest sample size. To correct batch-related cross-sample contamination, repertoire overlap clustering matched CDR3 amino acid sequences but not nucleotide sequences. TCRdb passed the public sequencing reads through fastp at Q25 and MiXCR, retaining productive beta sequences. When rows share a CDR3 protein, they turn into one entry using the most common DNA and genes. TCRdb's processing, not the authors', yielded these V and J calls. This sample comprises about 570,000 distinct CDR3 sequences, around 31% of them detected only once. The ten largest account for around 6% of the sample.

To demonstrate the VDJtools post-analysis software, TCR beta repertoires were profiled from the peripheral blood of roughly 14 young patients with multiple sclerosis. The patients with multiple sclerosis were children and adolescents between about 6 and 17 years of age. Worth noting for this clonotype: No antigen is known for it. At one boundary the junction diverges from the germline segment, which might be a read error.

For CDR1 and CDR2, the germline V gene lists SGHTA and FQGNSA. The CDR3 contains 15 residues, cysteine and phenylalanine counted. Of the read, only the CDR3 DNA is kept; its 45 bases are in frame from base 1. The receptor was derived from a girl aged 2-17 years with multiple sclerosis. The sequence links TRBV7-2 to TRBJ2-3, with no confident D gene call. Sequencing was carried out using blood. The nucleotide sequence reads as follows: TGTGCCAGCAGCTTAATGGCCCGGGCCCCAGATACGCACTATTTT. This is translated as CASSLMARAPDTHYF.